This entry describes one TCR beta chain. The entry originates in a study of blood T cell repertoires in COVID-19. Overall study: PBMCs, B-cell-depleted T cells, or T cells provided the cDNA or gDNA that made up the material.

As originally analysed: Reference gene primer amplification gave nucleated cell count estimates. Produced via immunoSEQ multiplex PCR; TCRdb's table is partial and in-frame only. For V, J and clone size, that table is used; D and trimming come from the DNA. Here the sample spans a few hundred thousand clones, about 88% being singletons. Ages ranged from about 18 to 89 years, with residence in around 24 US areas. Before being deemed recovered, Cohort 3 donors had two negative PCRs, clearance, or symptom resolution. From germline, CDR1 is SGHRS and CDR2 YFSETQ. V dropped 0 bases and J dropped 2 bases, with 6 bases sitting between them. CDR3 length: 14 residues.

V gene TRBV5-1 combines with J gene TRBJ2-4; no definite D call. This clonotype originated in a woman in her twenties or thirties who had recovered from COVID-19. The source material was PBMCs or T cells enriched from blood (not recorded which). CDR3 DNA: TGCGCCAGCAGCTTGGCGGTAACCAAAAACATTCAGTACTTC. It encodes CASSLAVTKNIQYF.